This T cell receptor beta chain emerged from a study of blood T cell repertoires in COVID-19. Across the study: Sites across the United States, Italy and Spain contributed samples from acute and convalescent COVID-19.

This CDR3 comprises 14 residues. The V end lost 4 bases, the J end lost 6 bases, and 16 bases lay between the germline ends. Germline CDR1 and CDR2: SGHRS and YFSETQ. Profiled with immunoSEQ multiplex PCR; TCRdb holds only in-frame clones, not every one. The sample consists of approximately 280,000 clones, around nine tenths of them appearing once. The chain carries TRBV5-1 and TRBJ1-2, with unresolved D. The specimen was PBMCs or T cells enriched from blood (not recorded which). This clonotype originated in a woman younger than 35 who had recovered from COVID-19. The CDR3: CASSLQRVFDGYTF. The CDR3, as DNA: TGCGCCAGCAGCCTGCAGAGGGTTTTTGATGGCTACACCTTC. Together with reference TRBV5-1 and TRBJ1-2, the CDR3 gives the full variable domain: KAGVTQTPRYLIKTRGQQVTLSCSPISGHRSVSWYQQTPGQGLQFLFEYFSETQRNKGNFPGRFSGRQFSNSRSEMNVSTLELGDSALYLCASSLQRVFDGYTFGSGTRLTVV.